This T cell receptor beta chain was identified during a study of blood T cell repertoires in COVID-19. Study summary: The samples span acute and convalescent COVID-19 from the United States, Italy and Spain. From T cells, B-cell-depleted T cells, or PBMCs came the material, which was cDNA or gDNA.

After removal of 5 bases from V and 0 bases from J, the junction contained 4 bases not matched to a gene. The CDR3 consists of 15 residues. Per germline, CDR1 MNHEY and CDR2 SVGEGT. The authors' processing: How many nucleated cells were present was estimated from reference gene primer amplification. Only in-frame clones appear in the TCRdb table, and some are missing; sequencing was by immunoSEQ multiplex PCR. From that table come the V and J calls and clone size; the DNA was used to work out D and trimming. The sample has around 58,000 clones; less than 85% are singletons. The chain recombines TRBV6-2 or TRBV6-3 with TRBJ2-1, with 7 bases fitting TRBD1. The sample consisted of peripheral blood. The sequence came from a human donor in a cohort sampled during active COVID-19. The CDR3 region is CASSQTGSSYNEQFF. In nucleotides, the CDR3 is TGTGCCAGCAGTCAGACAGGGAGCTCCTACAATGAGCAGTTCTTC.